The 27 T cell receptor beta chains reported below all come from one sample, sequenced in a study of T-cell reconstitution after alpha-beta-depleted transplantation in children. The library targeted TCRbeta and was prepared with unique molecular identifiers. TCRdb re-derived calls from the PCR reads in MiXCR, one entry per CDR3 protein. Of a few hundred thousand distinct CDR3 sequences listed, around 12% were seen once; the top ten hold roughly 5.4%. The starting material was PBMCs from the stem cell graft donor, obtained from the stem cell graft. These receptors were collected from a human donor who donated a stem cell graft to a child with combined immunodeficiency.

This clonotype was detected ten times or more. The chain links TRBV6-2 or TRBV6-3 to TRBJ2-1; TRBD2 matches 12 bases. J gave up 8 bases and V 2 bases, and 4 bases lay outside the gene matches. The CDR3 runs 15 residues. The germline CDR1 and CDR2 sequences are MNHEY and SVGEGT. The CDR3 bases are TGTGCCAGCAGTTACCGACTAGCGGGGGCCGATGAGCAGTTCTTC. This translates into CASSYRLAGADEQFF.

This clonotype was found a few times. The chain combines TRBV3-1 with TRBJ1-4, with D hard to call. This CDR3 comprises 15 residues. Between the trimmed V and J ends, which lost 0 bases and 4 bases, there was a span of 9 bases. Germline CDR1 reads LGHDT; CDR2 reads YNNKEL (reference sequence). CDR3 in amino acids: CASSQDKGSNEKLFF. The CDR3 nucleotides are TGTGCCAGCAGCCAAGATAAGGGAAGTAATGAAAAACTGTTTTTT. Variable domain in full (rest from reference TRBV3-1 and TRBJ1-4): DTAVSQTPKYLVTQMGNDKSIKCEQNLGHDTMYWYKQDSKKFLKIMFSYNNKELIINETVPNRFSPKSPDKAHLNLHINSLELGDSAVYFCASSQDKGSNEKLFFGSGTQLSVL.

The chain employs TRBV5-1 and TRBJ2-5; D is unclear. Germline loops: CDR1 SGHRS, CDR2 YFSETQ. Trimming removed 4 bases from V and 0 bases from J, with 4 bases in between. There are 12 residues in the CDR3. Here the CDR3 reads CASSQYQETQYF. The CDR3, as DNA: TGCGCCAGCAGCCAGTACCAAGAGACCCAGTACTTC.

The rearrangement links TRBV10-3 to TRBJ2-5; a weak D match, TRBD2 (5 bases). The V end was cut by 0 bases, the J end by 5 bases, with 22 bases between. Germline V gives CDR1 ENHRY, CDR2 SYGVKD. The CDR3 has 18 amino acids. For the CDR3, the DNA is TGTGCCATCAGTGAGTCGTGGATAGCGCTGGACTTACGGGAGACCCAGTACTTC. Its protein is CAISESWIALDLRETQYF.

This sequence joins TRBV15 and TRBJ2-1; the D gene is possibly TRBD2 (6 bases). V was trimmed by 2 bases and J by 4 bases, leaving 18 bases between them. The length of the CDR3 is 17 residues. The V gene's germline CDR1 is LNHNV and CDR2 YYDKDF (reference sequence). CDR3 nucleotides: TGTGCCACCAGCAGACCCCTAGGGCTAGCGACGTACAATGAGCAGTTCTTC. The encoded protein is CATSRPLGLATYNEQFF.

This clonotype occurred a few times. V is TRBV11-2 and J is TRBJ2-3; a possible D gene is TRBD2 (5 bases). Between the trimmed V and J ends, which lost 3 bases and 2 bases, there was a span of 27 bases. This CDR3 has 20 amino acids. Germline CDR1 reads SGHAT; CDR2 reads FQNNGV. The CDR3 loop reads CASSLMGFADPLRATDTQYF. CDR3 coding DNA: TGTGCCAGCAGCTTGATGGGATTCGCGGACCCGTTGAGGGCCACAGATACGCAGTATTTT.

The chain combines TRBV13 with TRBJ1-5, with a possible D match to TRBD1 (6 bases). This CDR3 comprises 15 residues. CDR1 is PRHDT, CDR2 FYEKMQ, per germline (reference sequence). V was clipped by 5 bases and J by 2 bases, with 13 bases between them. CDR3: CASSNGKGGNQPQHF. In DNA, the CDR3 is TGTGCCAGCAGCAACGGAAAGGGGGGCAATCAGCCCCAGCATTTT. Full variable domain (outside the CDR3, taken from reference TRBV13 and TRBJ1-5): AAGVIQSPRHLIKEKRETATLKCYPIPRHDTVYWYQQGPGQDPQFLISFYEKMQSDKGSIPDRFSAQQFSDYHSELNMSSLELGDSALYFCASSNGKGGNQPQHFGDGTRLSIL.

The rearrangement uses TRBV25-1 and TRBJ2-7; D is undetermined. The ends were cut back, 4 bases at V and 5 bases at J, with 6 bases in the middle. Germline V CDR1 and CDR2: MGHDK, SYGVNS. The CDR3 runs 11 residues. As DNA, the CDR3 is TGTGCCAGCAGTGCCCCCAACGAGCAGTACTTC. Its protein product is CASSAPNEQYF.

At least ten counts were recorded for this clonotype. V usage is TRBV29-1 and J usage is TRBJ2-4, with a weak D call TRBD2 (5 bases). Germline-derived CDR1 and CDR2 are SQVTM and ANQGSEA. V lost 4 bases, J lost 0 bases, and 7 bases lay in between. CDR3 length: 13 amino acids. The CDR3 protein is CSVGGRAKNIQYF. Here the CDR3 DNA reads TGCAGCGTTGGAGGGCGAGCCAAAAACATTCAGTACTTC. The whole variable domain, remainder taken from reference TRBV29-1 and TRBJ2-4, is SAVISQKPSRDICQRGTSLTIQCQVDSQVTMMFWYRQQPGQSLTLIATANQGSEATYESGFVIDKFPISRPNLTFSTLTVSNMSPEDSSIYLCSVGGRAKNIQYFGAGTRLSVL.

This clonotype was detected many times. The CDR3 here is CSARLGRVDYEQYF. The CDR3 bases are TGCAGTGCTAGATTGGGGAGGGTTGACTACGAGCAGTACTTC. The J gene is TRBJ2-7, the V gene TRBV20-1; 7 positions agree with TRBD2. The CDR3 spans 14 residues. Per germline, CDR1 DFQATT and CDR2 SNEGSKA (reference sequence). With V trimmed by 2 bases and J by 3 bases, 7 bases remained unmatched.

Only a few counts were recorded for this clonotype. CDR3 coding DNA: TGTGCCAGCGGGTACTCCAGACAGAACGAGCAGTACTTC. Protein sequence: CASGYSRQNEQYF. The chain couples TRBV6-5 to TRBJ2-7, with D possibly matching TRBD1 (5 bases). The V end lost 8 bases, the J end lost 5 bases, and 16 bases lay between the germline ends. The length of the CDR3 is 13 residues. The germline gives CDR1 MNHEY, CDR2 SVGAGI.

This clonotype was recorded a few times. The genes are TRBV20-1 and TRBJ2-2, with D perhaps matching TRBD2 (6 bases). The CDR3 totals 17 residues. V was cut by 2 bases and J by 3 bases, with 19 bases left in between. Per the germline V gene, CDR1 is DFQATT and CDR2 is SNEGSKA (reference sequence). The CDR3 spells CSARKSTAGSDTGELFF. DNA for the CDR3: TGCAGTGCTAGAAAATCGACCGCGGGATCCGACACCGGGGAGCTGTTTTTT.

The chain is built from TRBV5-1 and TRBJ2-1, with D maybe TRBD2 (7 bases). Trimming shortened V by 0 bases and J by 6 bases, and 10 bases separated the two germline ends. This CDR3 is 14 amino acids long. The germline V gene encodes CDR1 SGHRS and CDR2 YFSETQ. The CDR3 loop reads CASSLEGGINEQFF. The CDR3, as DNA: TGCGCCAGCAGCTTGGAGGGGGGGATCAATGAGCAGTTCTTC.

In its sample, this clonotype was seen many times. This chain connects TRBV6-5 to TRBJ2-2; 7 nucleotides align to TRBD1. The germline V gene has CDR1 MNHEY and CDR2 SVGAGI. The CDR3 totals 14 residues. J gave up 3 bases and V 6 bases, and 4 bases lay outside the gene matches. The CDR3 region is CASSRTGDTGELFF. The DNA of the CDR3 is TGTGCCAGCAGCCGAACAGGGGACACCGGGGAGCTGTTTTTT.

This clonotype was seen a few times. The rearrangement uses TRBV7-3 and TRBJ2-5, with 8 bases fitting TRBD1. Germline loops: CDR1 SGHTA, CDR2 FQGTGA. V lost 0 bases, J lost 5 bases, and 5 bases stayed unmatched. The CDR3 length is 15 residues. CDR3 sequence (DNA): TGTGCCAGCAGCTTAACAGACAGGGGCGGTGAGACCCAGTACTTC. This translates into CASSLTDRGGETQYF.

This clonotype was observed many times. This rearrangement joins TRBV29-1 to TRBJ2-1, with D perhaps matching TRBD1 or TRBD2 (5 bases each). V was pared by 7 bases and J by 7 bases, with 17 bases between. Germline lookup yields CDR1 SQVTM and CDR2 ANQGSEA. CDR3 length: 13 amino acids. This CDR3 reads CSADSTRGNEQFF. In DNA form, the CDR3 reads TGCAGCGCTGATTCCACGAGGGGAAATGAGCAGTTCTTC.

Only a few counts were recorded for this clonotype. This chain uses TRBV6-6 with TRBJ1-2; D might be TRBD1 (5 bases). With 9 bases removed from V and 7 bases from J, the gap between germline ends came to 15 bases. Germline CDR1 is MNHNY and CDR2 is SVGAGI (reference sequence). The CDR3 has 12 amino acids. In nucleotides, the CDR3 is TGTGCCAGTGCCCGGGACGGACCTGGCTACACCTTC. Protein sequence: CASARDGPGYTF.

The chain links TRBV28 to TRBJ2-5; unclear D gene. Looked up from germline, CDR1 is MDHEN and CDR2 is SYDVKM. This CDR3 is 15 amino acids long. V was trimmed by 2 bases and J by 5 bases, leaving 15 bases between them. DNA of the CDR3: TGTGCCAGCAGTTTAATGGGTACAGTAGGGGAGACCCAGTACTTC. It specifies CASSLMGTVGETQYF.

This rearrangement joins TRBV20-1 to TRBJ2-2; 10 bases match TRBD2. The CDR3 covers 18 residues. Germline V gives CDR1 DFQATT, CDR2 SNEGSKA (reference sequence). Trimming at V came to 5 bases and at J to 1 base, leaving 13 bases not matched to a gene. The CDR3 region is CSARPGLAYEMNTGELFF. CDR3 DNA sequence: TGCAGTGCTCGGCCGGGACTAGCGTATGAAATGAACACCGGGGAGCTGTTTTTT.

This sequence joins TRBV7-8 and TRBJ2-7, with 7 bases identical to TRBD1. Germline V gives CDR1 SGHVS, CDR2 FQNEAQ. Unmatched junction bases numbered 4, after V lost 0 bases and J lost 2 bases. The CDR3 runs 15 residues. In nucleotides, the CDR3 is TGTGCCAGCAGCTTAGCTCCAGGGACAGCCTACGAGCAGTACTTC. This gives the protein CASSLAPGTAYEQYF.

This clonotype was detected only a few times. The rearrangement links TRBV11-2 to TRBJ2-1; D uncertain. CDR1 SGHAT and CDR2 FQNNGV come from the germline V gene. The V end lost 0 bases, the J end lost 4 bases, and 19 bases lay between the germline ends. The CDR3 loop spans 18 amino acids. Here the CDR3 DNA reads TGTGCCAGCAGCTTAGACTCGGATACTCTAACCCCTTACAATGAGCAGTTCTTC. Protein product: CASSLDSDTLTPYNEQFF.

The chain recombines TRBV12-3 or TRBV12-4 with TRBJ1-5; 7 nucleotides agree with TRBD1. This CDR3 spans 16 amino acids. V dropped 5 bases and J dropped 7; count of bases not matched to a gene: 14. The CDR3 nucleotides are TGTGCCAGCAGTATTACAGGGGCAAGGTTCGGGCAGCCCCAGCATTTT. This sequence encodes CASSITGARFGQPQHF.

The chain joins TRBV4-3 to TRBJ2-6, with D possibly being TRBD2 (5 bases). Germline V gene data show CDR1 as LGHNA and CDR2 as YSLEER. V lost 1 base to trimming and J lost 0 bases, with 7 bases between them. The CDR3 has 16 residues. In nucleotides, the CDR3 is TGCGCCAGCAGCCAAGTCGAGGGCTCTGGGGCCAACGTCCTGACTTTC. Residues: CASSQVEGSGANVLTF.

This clonotype occurred a few times. The chain employs TRBV29-1 and TRBJ2-2; 13 bases match TRBD2. The CDR3 has 17 residues. J gave up 4 bases and V 5 bases, and 10 bases lay outside the gene matches. Germline loops: CDR1 SQVTM, CDR2 ANQGSEA. The chain's CDR3 is CSVLLAGGGRVTGELFF. As DNA, the CDR3 is TGCAGCGTTCTACTAGCGGGAGGGGGGCGCGTCACCGGGGAGCTGTTTTTT.

The V gene is TRBV2, the J gene TRBJ2-1; D call uncertain. This CDR3 has 13 residues. Germline V CDR1 and CDR2: SNHLY, FYNNEI. The ends were cut back, 9 bases at V and 2 bases at J, with 11 bases in the middle. The CDR3 coding sequence is TGTGCCAGTCTTACTTCACCCTACAATGAGCAGTTCTTC. Translated: CASLTSPYNEQFF.

V usage is TRBV20-1 and J usage is TRBJ2-5; 8 bases are shared with TRBD2. Germline V gives CDR1 DFQATT, CDR2 SNEGSKA (reference sequence). V dropped 6 bases and J dropped 5; count of bases not matched to a gene: 11. The CDR3 sequence is 14 residues long. The CDR3 DNA sequence: TGCAGTGCCGCTAGACGGACTAGCATCGAGACCCAGTACTTC. Protein product: CSAARRTSIETQYF.

This clonotype appeared a few times. The rearrangement uses TRBV27 and TRBJ1-4; D is uncertain. The CDR3 extends over 15 amino acids. Germline values: CDR1 MNHEY, CDR2 SMNVEV (reference sequence). V dropped 5 bases and J dropped 7 bases, with 17 bases sitting between them. The chain's CDR3 is CASSRRNSVGEKLFF. Here the CDR3 DNA reads TGTGCCAGCAGTCGCCGAAATAGCGTGGGTGAAAAACTGTTTTTT.